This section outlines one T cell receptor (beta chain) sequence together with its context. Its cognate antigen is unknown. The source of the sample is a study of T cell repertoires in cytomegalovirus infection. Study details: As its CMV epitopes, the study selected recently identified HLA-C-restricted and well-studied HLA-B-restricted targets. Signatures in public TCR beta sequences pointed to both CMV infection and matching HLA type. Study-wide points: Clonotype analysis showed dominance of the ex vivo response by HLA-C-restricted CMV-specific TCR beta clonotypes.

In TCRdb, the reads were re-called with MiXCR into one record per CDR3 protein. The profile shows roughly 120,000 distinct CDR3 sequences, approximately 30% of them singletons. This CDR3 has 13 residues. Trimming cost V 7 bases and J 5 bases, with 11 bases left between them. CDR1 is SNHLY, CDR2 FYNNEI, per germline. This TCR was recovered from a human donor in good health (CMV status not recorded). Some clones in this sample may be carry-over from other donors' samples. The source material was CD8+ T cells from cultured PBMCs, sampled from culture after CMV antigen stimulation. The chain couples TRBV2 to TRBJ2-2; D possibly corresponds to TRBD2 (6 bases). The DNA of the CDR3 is TGTGCCAGCACCCGGGACTTGACCGGGGAGCTGTTTTTT. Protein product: CASTRDLTGELFF.